This T cell receptor beta chain is from a study of cytomegalovirus exposure and HLA in healthy donors (TCRdb year 2017). Context from the whole study: According to an earlier analysis of several hundred of the donors, some 170 million T cells yielded 100 million or so unique TCR beta sequences and 250 to 350 Gb of sequence data. Rather than using new phenotypic data, the later analysis identified candidate immune exposures from TCR beta sequences and from how often those sequences occurred across donors. Genome-wide SNP genotypes for about three fifths of the 666 donors were used in a later genetic analysis, which treated that subset as a discovery cohort. An early release that covered approximately 600 HLA-typed donors contained approximately 300 gigabases of sequencing data and about 93 million unique TCR sequences. HLA typing covered class I and class II loci at four-digit resolution. The study aimed to test whether cataloging public T cell receptors could reveal signatures of past pathogen exposure. Roughly five DR-DQ haplotypes were handled as single units for association and clustering, since linkage in the cohort was strong. An earlier analysis of some 600 of the donors applied high-throughput TCR beta sequencing to assess whether each TCR beta V gene segment acted as functional or pseudogenic. Along with the roughly 710-subject first cohort, a separate validation cohort of 120 different subjects was used. Using immunosequencing, the study profiled T cell repertoires from 640 or so subjects and related those repertoires to cytomegalovirus serostatus. A later analysis re-examined previously published TCR beta repertoires from more than 600 donors and added high-resolution HLA genotyping to investigate patterns of TCR occurrence. On average, over 200,000 unique TCR beta nucleotide sequences were sequenced per donor among a few hundred genotyped donors of the cohort, with about 17% of those sequences being non-productive. Alongside the repertoire data, information on donor age, sex, ethnicity and CMV serostatus was compiled. All discovery cohort repertoires had been generated on a single sequencing platform. The study combined high-throughput TCR immunosequencing, statistical association of individual TCRs with disease status, and machine learning to predict cytomegalovirus infection status. The genetic ancestry cluster associated with self-reported Caucasian donors included over 65% of the approximately 400 genotyped donors. The number of typed donors differed by locus: about 629-640 for A, B, C, DRB1 and DQB1; some 540 for DQA1; around 610 for DPA1; and roughly 470 for DPB1.

According to the germline V gene, CDR1 reads MDHEN and CDR2 reads SYDVKM. The germline V and J ends show losses of 4 bases and 3 bases respectively, and no gene match explains 5 bases of the junction. Inclusive of the bounding cysteine and phenylalanine, the CDR3 is 14 residues long. Of all the DNA, just the CDR3 is kept, 42 bases in frame from base 1. As to this clone: There is no known antigen for this receptor. No base quality values were provided; no much bigger clone lies one nucleotide off.

Receptor libraries were prepared by the immunoSEQ multiplex PCR assay. For the multiplex PCR, a mixture combining 60 forward primers for TCR Vbeta segments and 13 reverse primers for TCR Jbeta segments was used. The CDR3 region of rearranged TCR beta genes was amplified from genomic DNA with a multiplex PCR assay. On the Illumina HiSeq System, the amplified TCR beta libraries were sequenced as 87-base-pair reads. In the authors' own workflow: A later analysis tallied 75 million to 95 million unique TCR beta chains across the 550 to 850 repertoires, and some 10 million of those chains were shared by two or more donors. A nearest-neighbor algorithm error-corrected the raw reads and collapsed the reads into unique sequences, merging closely related sequences to remove PCR and sequencing errors. To assign V, D and J gene segments, CDR3 sequences were aligned to IMGT reference sequences. For a sequence to be retained, at least a six-nucleotide match to both a V gene segment and a J gene segment was required. Rearrangements were called productive when the CDR3 lacked stop codons and stayed in frame with V and J; all others were non-productive. CDR3 was defined according to IMGT convention as the region running from the second conserved V-encoded cysteine to the conserved J-encoded phenylalanine. In an earlier analysis of more than 550 of the donors, sequences lacking an unambiguous match to a single V gene segment were excluded. An earlier analysis of around 600 of the donors classified V segments as functional when productive rearrangements were above 56.7% and as segregating when the standard deviation between donors was above 5%. A statistical classification framework was built to diagnose cytomegalovirus status from the catalog of TCR beta chain sequences. A later analysis assigned V and J genes by comparing TCR nucleotide sequences with IMGT/GENE-DB human TR gene sequences. Using the TCRdist pipeline, a later analysis assigned CDR3 sequences along with most-parsimonious VDJ recombination scenarios. In a later analysis, each TCR beta chain was defined by its CDR3 amino acid sequence together with its V-gene family, and reads lacking a unique V-gene family were excluded. In a later analysis, nearly 600 highly shared, low-generation-probability nucleotide sequences were removed to address suspected cross-contamination and a sequencing artifact. In a later analysis, a clonal expansion index for each public chain was calculated from normalized within-repertoire ranks of inferred template counts. In a later analysis, generation probabilities were computed using a VDJ recombination model fitted to out-of-frame rearrangements, and the results were checked against IGoR. In a later analysis, TCR-TCR, TCR-HLA and TCR-CMV co-occurrence was scored with hypergeometric tests, and a repertoire-size bias correction was applied to TCR pairs. To estimate false discovery rates, a later analysis permuted the HLA or CMV assignments 20 times. In a later analysis, co-occurring TCRs were grouped using DBSCAN, and TCRdist sequence similarity was added for clustering within HLA-allele-positive subsets. Co-occurrence clustering excluded repertoires with fewer than 30,000 or more than 120,000 public chains, plus five with anomalous nucleotide sharing. Sourced from immuneACCESS, this table was stored by TCRdb with only in-frame sequences that have V and J called. A share of the clones is absent; for the studies checked, an unresolved V gene accounts for under half, and the remainder has no known explanation. D and trimming were read from the DNA, whereas the V and J calls and clone size are those reported in that table. The sample records about 55,000 clones, roughly four fifths of which are singletons. Of the sample, roughly 1.5% is held by the ten largest clones.

The full study reports these points: According to a later analysis, most CMV-associated TCR beta chains appeared to be HLA-restricted, and the HLA associations seemed to be driven largely by CMV exposure. A further reported finding was that TCR beta sequences accurately predicted the HLA-A and HLA-B alleles for most subjects in the first cohort. A later analysis reported that several top co-occurrence clusters appeared linked to parvovirus B19, influenza, CMV and Epstein-Barr virus. Because counts were too low, 15 to 20 rarely observed V segments, including chromosome 9 orphons, were excluded from the earlier analysis of some 590 of the donors. In the study, roughly 160 TCR beta chains were listed as associated with cytomegalovirus. Presence/absence analyses assumed roughly uniform sequencing depth across donors, an assumption that may not hold. Compared with the 666-donor mean, donors in an Asian-associated ancestry cluster had fewer N-insertions in productive TCRs, according to a later genetic analysis. Assigning TCR associations to individual alleles was difficult when HLA alleles, especially DR and DQ, strongly co-occurred. In a later analysis, HLA-associated TCR beta chains were found to be more clonally expanded and to have lower generation probabilities than equally common non-associated chains. The classifier was reported to diagnose cytomegalovirus status with high specificity and sensitivity in both the original cohort and the validation cohort. A later analysis found that TCR association rates varied across HLA loci, with DRB1 alleles showing the most associated TCRs and HLA-C alleles the fewest. The cohort was sequenced for TCR beta chains only, and without alpha or paired-chain data the features that could be detected were limited. Most TCR sequences were observed very rarely across donors, whereas some public TCRs were present in many individuals. Immune exposure information for the cohort was limited to CMV serostatus. Three of the identified cytomegalovirus-associated TCR beta chains were confirmed in vitro to be specific for cytomegalovirus antigens. In an earlier analysis of roughly 560 of the donors, most TCR beta V segments were observed in productive rearrangements about 87% or about 30% of the time, broadly matching IMGT annotations. The authors suggested that the approach could potentially be generalized to other disease states and immunological phenotypes. Because HLA typing was unavailable for some donors at each locus, only the typed subset was used in association tests. V-gene and J-gene trimming of TCR beta chains was associated with a missense DCLRE1C variant in a later genetic analysis, and the association was replicated in an independent cohort. A later analysis associated about 16,000 TCR beta sequences with specific HLA alleles at a false discovery rate of 0.05. Some IMGT-functional V segments, including TRBV6-2 and TRBV6-3, could not be distinguished by the 87-base-pair reads and were therefore excluded. A cluster of highly shared sequence variants was judged likely to be a technical artifact of the sequencing pipeline. Correlated functional status among segregating V segments might reflect linkage disequilibrium, but an unknown experimental factor could not be ruled out.

The cohort comprised some 700 healthy bone marrow donors. At the time of sampling, every cohort member was nominally healthy, though immune exposures that went unrecorded were likely present. The donor tested CMV seronegative and was one of the 352 seronegative cohort members. A peripheral blood sample was provided by each donor, and peripheral blood mononuclear cells were used for TCR beta sequencing. Genomic DNA was extracted from the blood cell samples with the Qiagen DNeasy Blood Extraction Kit. The rearrangement combines TRBV28 with TRBJ2-7; 8 junctional bases match TRBD1. The sequenced sample was PBMCs. The TCR comes from a man aged 30 to 45 in good health and CMV-seronegative. CDR3 loop: CASSSRQGLYEQYF. DNA sequence: TGTGCCAGCAGTTCGAGACAGGGGCTCTACGAGCAGTACTTC.